This paragraph covers one T cell receptor (beta chain) sequence. This record comes from a study of cytomegalovirus exposure and HLA in healthy donors. PCR amplification relied on 60 Vbeta primers (plus 13 Jbeta primers). TCRdb keeps only in-frame clones here, not all; method: immunoSEQ multiplex PCR. Of some 190,000 clones in the sample, roughly 86% were seen once. This CDR3 contains 15 residues. V dropped 0 bases and J dropped 7 bases, with 16 bases sitting between them. Germline CDR1 reads SGHNT; CDR2 reads YYREEE (reference sequence). The chain joins TRBV5-4 to TRBJ1-2; D gene uncertain. The receptor comes from a man aged 35 to 55 in good health and CMV-seropositive. The sample taken for sequencing was PBMCs. In nucleotides, the CDR3 is TGTGCCAGCAGCTTGGATTTAGAGGCTAGTGGTGGCTACACCTTC. Its protein product is CASSLDLEASGGYTF.